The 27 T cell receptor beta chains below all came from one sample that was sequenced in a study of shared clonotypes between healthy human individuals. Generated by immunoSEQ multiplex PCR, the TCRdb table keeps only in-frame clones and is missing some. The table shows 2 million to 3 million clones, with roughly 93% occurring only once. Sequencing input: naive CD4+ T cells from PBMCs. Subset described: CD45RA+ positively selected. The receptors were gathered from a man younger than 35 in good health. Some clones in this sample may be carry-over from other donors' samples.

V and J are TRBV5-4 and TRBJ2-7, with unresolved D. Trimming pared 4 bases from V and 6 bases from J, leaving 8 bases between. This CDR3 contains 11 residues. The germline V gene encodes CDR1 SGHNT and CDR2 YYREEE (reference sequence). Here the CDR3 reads CASSVATEQYF. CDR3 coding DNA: TGTGCCAGCAGCGTGGCTACCGAGCAGTACTTC.

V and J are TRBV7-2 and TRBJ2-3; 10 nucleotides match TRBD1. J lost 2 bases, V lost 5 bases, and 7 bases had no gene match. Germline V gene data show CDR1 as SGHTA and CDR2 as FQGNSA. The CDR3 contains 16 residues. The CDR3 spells CASSVFGTGATDTQYF. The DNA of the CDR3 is TGTGCCAGCAGCGTGTTCGGGACAGGGGCCACAGATACGCAGTATTTT.

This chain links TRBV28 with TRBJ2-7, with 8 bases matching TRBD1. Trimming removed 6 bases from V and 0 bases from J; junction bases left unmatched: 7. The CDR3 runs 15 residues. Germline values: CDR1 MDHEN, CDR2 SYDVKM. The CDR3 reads CASSRYRGSSYEQYF. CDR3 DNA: TGTGCCAGCAGCCGTTACAGGGGGTCCTCCTACGAGCAGTACTTC. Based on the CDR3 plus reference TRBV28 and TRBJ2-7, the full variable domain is DVKVTQSSRYLVKRTGEKVFLECVQDMDHENMFWYRQDPGLGLRLIYFSYDVKMKEKGDIPEGYSVSREKKERFSLILESASTNQTSMYLCASSRYRGSSYEQYFGPGTRLTVT.

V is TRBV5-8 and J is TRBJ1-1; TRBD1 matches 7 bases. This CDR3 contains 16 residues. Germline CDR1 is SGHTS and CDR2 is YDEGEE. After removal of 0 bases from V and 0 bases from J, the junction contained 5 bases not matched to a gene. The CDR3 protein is CASSLVFGTVNTEAFF. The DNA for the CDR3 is TGTGCCAGCAGCTTGGTTTTCGGGACAGTGAACACTGAAGCTTTCTTT. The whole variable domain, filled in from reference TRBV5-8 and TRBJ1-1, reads EAGVTQSPTHLIKTRGQQATLRCSPISGHTSVYWYQQALGLGLQFLLWYDEGEERNRGNFPPRFSGRQFPNYSSELNVNALELEDSALYLCASSLVFGTVNTEAFFGQGTRLTVV.

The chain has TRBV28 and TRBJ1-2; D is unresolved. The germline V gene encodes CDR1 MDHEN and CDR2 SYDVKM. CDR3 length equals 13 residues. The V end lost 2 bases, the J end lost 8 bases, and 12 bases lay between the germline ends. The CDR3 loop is CASSLQDPWGYTF. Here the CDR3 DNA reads TGTGCCAGCAGTTTACAAGACCCGTGGGGCTACACCTTC.

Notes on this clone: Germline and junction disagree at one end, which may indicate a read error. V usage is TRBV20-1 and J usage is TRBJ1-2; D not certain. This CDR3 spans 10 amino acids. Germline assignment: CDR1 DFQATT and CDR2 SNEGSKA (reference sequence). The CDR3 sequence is CSARDKPPDF. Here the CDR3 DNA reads TGCAGTGCTAGAGATAAGCCACCTGACTTC.

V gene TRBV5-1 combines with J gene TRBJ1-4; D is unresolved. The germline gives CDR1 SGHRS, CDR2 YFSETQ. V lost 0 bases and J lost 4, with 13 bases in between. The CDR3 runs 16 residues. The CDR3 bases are TGCGCCAGCAGCTTGGGAGTCTATTGGGGTAATGAAAAACTGTTTTTT. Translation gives CASSLGVYWGNEKLFF.

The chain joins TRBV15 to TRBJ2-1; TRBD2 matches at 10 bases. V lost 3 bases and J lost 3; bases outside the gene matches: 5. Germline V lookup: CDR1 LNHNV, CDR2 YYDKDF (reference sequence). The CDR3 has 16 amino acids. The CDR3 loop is CATSRGLAFNYNEQFF. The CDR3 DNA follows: TGTGCCACCAGCAGGGGACTAGCGTTCAACTACAATGAGCAGTTCTTC.

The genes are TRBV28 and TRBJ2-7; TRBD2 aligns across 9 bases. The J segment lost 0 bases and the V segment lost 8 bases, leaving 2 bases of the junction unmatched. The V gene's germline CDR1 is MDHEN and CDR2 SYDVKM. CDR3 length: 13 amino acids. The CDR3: CASVSGGSYEQYF. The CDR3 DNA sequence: TGTGCCAGCGTTAGCGGGGGCTCCTACGAGCAGTACTTC. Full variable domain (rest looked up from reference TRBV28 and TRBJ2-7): DVKVTQSSRYLVKRTGEKVFLECVQDMDHENMFWYRQDPGLGLRLIYFSYDVKMKEKGDIPEGYSVSREKKERFSLILESASTNQTSMYLCASVSGGSYEQYFGPGTRLTVT.

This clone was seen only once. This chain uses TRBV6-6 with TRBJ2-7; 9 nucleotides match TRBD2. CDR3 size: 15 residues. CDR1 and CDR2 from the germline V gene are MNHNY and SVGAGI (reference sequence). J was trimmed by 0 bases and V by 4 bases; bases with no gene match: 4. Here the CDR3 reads CASSSTAGGSYEQYF. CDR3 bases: TGTGCCAGCAGTTCGACAGCGGGAGGCTCCTACGAGCAGTACTTC.

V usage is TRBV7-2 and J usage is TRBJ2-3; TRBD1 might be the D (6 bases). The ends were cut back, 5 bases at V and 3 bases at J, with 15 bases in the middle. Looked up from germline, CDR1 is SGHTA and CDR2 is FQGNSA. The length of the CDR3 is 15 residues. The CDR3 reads CASSPHQRGTDTQYF. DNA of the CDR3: TGTGCCAGCAGCCCTCACCAAAGGGGGACAGATACGCAGTATTTT.

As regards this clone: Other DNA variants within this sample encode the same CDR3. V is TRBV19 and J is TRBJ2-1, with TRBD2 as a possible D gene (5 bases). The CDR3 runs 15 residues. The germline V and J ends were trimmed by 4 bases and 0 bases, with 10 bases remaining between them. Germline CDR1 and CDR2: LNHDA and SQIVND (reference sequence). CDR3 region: CASSTDSSSYNEQFF. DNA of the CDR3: TGTGCCAGTAGTACGGACTCGAGCTCCTACAATGAGCAGTTCTTC.

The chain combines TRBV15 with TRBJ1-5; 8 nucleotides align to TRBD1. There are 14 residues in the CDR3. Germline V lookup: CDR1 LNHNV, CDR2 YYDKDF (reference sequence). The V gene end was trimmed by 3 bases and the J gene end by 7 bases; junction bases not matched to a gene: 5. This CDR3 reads CATSSPGGGQPQHF. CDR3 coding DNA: TGTGCCACCAGCAGTCCAGGGGGCGGCCAGCCCCAGCATTTT.

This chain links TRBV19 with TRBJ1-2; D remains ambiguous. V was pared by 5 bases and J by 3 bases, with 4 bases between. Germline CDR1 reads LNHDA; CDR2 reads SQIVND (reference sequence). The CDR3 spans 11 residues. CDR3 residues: CASSSYYGYTF. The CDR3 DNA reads TGTGCCAGTAGTTCCTACTATGGCTACACCTTC.

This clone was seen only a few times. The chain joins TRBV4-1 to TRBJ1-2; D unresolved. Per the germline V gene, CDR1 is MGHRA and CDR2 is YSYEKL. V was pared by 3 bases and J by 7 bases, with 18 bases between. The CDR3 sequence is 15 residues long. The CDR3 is CASSQAGLGKGGYTF. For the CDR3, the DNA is TGCGCCAGCAGCCAGGCAGGTTTAGGGAAGGGTGGCTACACCTTC.

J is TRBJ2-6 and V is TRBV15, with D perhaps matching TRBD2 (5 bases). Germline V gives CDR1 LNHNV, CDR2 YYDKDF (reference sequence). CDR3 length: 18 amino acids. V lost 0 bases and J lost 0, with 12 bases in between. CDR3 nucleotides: TGTGCCACCAGCAGAGATTCCCCGGGAAGCTCTGGGGCCAACGTCCTGACTTTC. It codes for CATSRDSPGSSGANVLTF.

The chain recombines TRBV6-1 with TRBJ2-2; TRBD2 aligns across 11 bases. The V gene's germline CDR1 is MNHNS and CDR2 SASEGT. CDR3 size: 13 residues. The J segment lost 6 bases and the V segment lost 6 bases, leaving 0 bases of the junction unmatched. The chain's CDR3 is CASRGLAAGELFF. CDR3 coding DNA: TGTGCCAGCAGGGGACTAGCGGCCGGGGAGCTGTTTTTT.

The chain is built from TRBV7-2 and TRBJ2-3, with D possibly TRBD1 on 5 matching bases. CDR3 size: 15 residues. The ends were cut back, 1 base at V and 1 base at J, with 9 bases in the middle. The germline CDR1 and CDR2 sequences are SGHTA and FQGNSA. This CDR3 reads CASSLVPRGTDTQYF. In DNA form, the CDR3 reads TGTGCCAGCAGCTTAGTTCCCAGGGGCACAGATACGCAGTATTTT.

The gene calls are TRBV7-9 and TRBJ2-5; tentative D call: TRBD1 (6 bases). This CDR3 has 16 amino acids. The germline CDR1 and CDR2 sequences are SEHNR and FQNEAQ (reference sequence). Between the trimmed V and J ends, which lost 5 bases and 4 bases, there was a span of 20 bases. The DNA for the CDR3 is TGTGCCAGCAGCCCCCGACAGGCCGCGCGGATAGAGACCCAGTACTTC. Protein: CASSPRQAARIETQYF.

DNA of the CDR3: TGTGCCAGCAGCTCACGGCCCCCGGGGCGAACTAATGAAAAACTGTTTTTT. The encoded protein is CASSSRPPGRTNEKLFF. The chain carries TRBV7-9 and TRBJ1-4, with a possible D match to TRBD1 (5 bases). V dropped 4 bases and J dropped 1 base, with 16 bases sitting between them. The CDR3 is 17 amino acids. The germline gives CDR1 SEHNR, CDR2 FQNEAQ (reference sequence).

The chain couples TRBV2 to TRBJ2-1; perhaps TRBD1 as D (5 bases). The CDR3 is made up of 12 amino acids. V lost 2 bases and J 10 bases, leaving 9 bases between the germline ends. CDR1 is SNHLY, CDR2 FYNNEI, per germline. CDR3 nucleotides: TGTGCCAGCAGTGAAAGGCCAGGGGAGCAGTTCTTC. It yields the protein CASSERPGEQFF.

CDR3 nucleotides: TGTGCCAGCATTGCTAACAATGAGCAGTTCTTC. Its translation: CASIANNEQFF. The chain joins TRBV2 to TRBJ2-1; D is uncertain. This CDR3 region has 11 residues. From germline, CDR1 is SNHLY and CDR2 FYNNEI. Trimming left V 7 bases short and J 5 bases short, with 6 bases between. Combining the CDR3 with reference TRBV2 and TRBJ2-1 gives the whole variable domain EPEVTQTPSHQVTQMGQEVILRCVPISNHLYFYWYRQILGQKVEFLVSFYNNEISEKSEIFDDQFSVERPDGSNFTLKIRSTKLEDSAMYFCASIANNEQFFGPGTRLTVL.

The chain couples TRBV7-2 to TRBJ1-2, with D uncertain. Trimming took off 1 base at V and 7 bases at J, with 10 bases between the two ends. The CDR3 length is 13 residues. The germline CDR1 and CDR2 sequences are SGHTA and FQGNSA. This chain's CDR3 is CASSLEGGLGYTF. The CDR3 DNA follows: TGTGCCAGCAGCTTAGAAGGAGGTCTTGGCTACACCTTC. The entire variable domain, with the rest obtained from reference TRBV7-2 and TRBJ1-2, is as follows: GAGVSQSPSNKVTEKGKDVELRCDPISGHTALYWYRQSLGQGLEFLIYFQGNSAPDKSGLPSDRFSAERTGGSVSTLTIQRTQQEDSAVYLCASSLEGGLGYTFGSGTRLTVV.

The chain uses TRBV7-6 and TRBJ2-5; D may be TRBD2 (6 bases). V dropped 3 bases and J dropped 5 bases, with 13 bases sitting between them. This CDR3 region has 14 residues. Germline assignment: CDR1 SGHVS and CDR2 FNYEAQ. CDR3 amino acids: CASSLGPAGETQYF. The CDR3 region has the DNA TGTGCCAGCAGCTTGGGGCCGGCGGGGGAGACCCAGTACTTC.

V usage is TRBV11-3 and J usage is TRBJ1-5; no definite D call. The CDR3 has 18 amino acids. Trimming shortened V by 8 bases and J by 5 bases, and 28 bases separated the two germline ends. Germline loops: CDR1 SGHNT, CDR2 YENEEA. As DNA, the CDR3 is TGTGCCAGCCCGGTCACTATCCATGGAGCCGAATGGTATCAGCCCCAGCATTTT. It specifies CASPVTIHGAEWYQPQHF.

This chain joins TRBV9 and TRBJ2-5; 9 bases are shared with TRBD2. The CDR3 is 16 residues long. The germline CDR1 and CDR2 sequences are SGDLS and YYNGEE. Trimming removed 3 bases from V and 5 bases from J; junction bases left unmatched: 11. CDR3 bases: TGTGCCAGCAGCGCTCAGGGGCTAGCGGGATCCGAGACCCAGTACTTC. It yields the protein CASSAQGLAGSETQYF.

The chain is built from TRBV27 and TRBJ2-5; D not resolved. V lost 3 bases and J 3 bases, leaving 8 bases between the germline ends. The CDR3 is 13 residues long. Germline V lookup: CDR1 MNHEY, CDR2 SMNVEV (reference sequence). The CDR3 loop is CASSFVEEETQYF. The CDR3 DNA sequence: TGTGCCAGCAGTTTCGTTGAGGAAGAGACCCAGTACTTC.